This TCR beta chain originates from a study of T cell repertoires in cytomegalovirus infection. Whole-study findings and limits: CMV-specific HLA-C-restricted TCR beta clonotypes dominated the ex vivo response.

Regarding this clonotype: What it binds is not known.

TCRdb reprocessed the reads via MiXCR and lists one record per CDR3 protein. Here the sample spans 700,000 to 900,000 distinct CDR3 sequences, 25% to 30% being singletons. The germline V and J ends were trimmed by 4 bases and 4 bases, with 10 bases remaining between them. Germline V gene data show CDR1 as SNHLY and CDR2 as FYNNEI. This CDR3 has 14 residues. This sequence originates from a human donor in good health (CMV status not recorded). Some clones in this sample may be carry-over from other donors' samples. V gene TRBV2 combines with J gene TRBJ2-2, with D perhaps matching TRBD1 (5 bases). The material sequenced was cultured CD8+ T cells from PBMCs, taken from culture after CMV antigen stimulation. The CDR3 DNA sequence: TGTGCCAGCAGTGGACAGTTAAGCACCGGGGAGCTGTTTTTT. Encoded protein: CASSGQLSTGELFF.